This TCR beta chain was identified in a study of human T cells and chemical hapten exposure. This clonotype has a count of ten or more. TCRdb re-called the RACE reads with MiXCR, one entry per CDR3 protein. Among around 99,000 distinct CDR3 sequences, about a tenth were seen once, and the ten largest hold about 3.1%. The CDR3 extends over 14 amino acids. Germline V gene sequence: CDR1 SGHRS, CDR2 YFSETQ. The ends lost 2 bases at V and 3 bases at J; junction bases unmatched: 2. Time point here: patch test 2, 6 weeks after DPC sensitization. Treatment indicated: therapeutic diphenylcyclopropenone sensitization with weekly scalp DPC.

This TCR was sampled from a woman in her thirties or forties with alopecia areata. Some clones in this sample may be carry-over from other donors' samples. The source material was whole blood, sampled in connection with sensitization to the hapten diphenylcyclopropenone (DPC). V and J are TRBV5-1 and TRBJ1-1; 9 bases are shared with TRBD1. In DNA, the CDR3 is TGCGCCAGCAGCTTACAGGGGGCATACACTGAAGCTTTCTTT. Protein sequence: CASSLQGAYTEAFF.